Below are 18 T cell receptor beta chains sequenced from a single sample in a study of response to subunit inactivated influenza vaccine. TCRdb itself ran the RT-PCR reads through MiXCR, one entry per CDR3 protein. The table lists under 950,000 distinct CDR3 sequences, less than 25% of them singletons. Sample: PBMCs from blood, taken roughly 5 days after vaccination. Source of these receptors: a man between 50 and 59 years old who received an inactivated influenza vaccine.

This clonotype was seen a few times. This sequence joins TRBV5-1 and TRBJ2-2; 13 nucleotides agree with TRBD2. The CDR3 has 16 amino acids. CDR1 SGHRS and CDR2 YFSETQ come from the germline V gene. The ends lost 4 bases at V and 4 bases at J; junction bases unmatched: 4. CDR3 sequence: CASSPRTSGGTGELFF. The CDR3 DNA sequence: TGCGCCAGCAGCCCACGGACTAGCGGGGGCACCGGGGAGCTGTTTTTT.

This clonotype was counted only a few times. This sequence joins TRBV2 and TRBJ2-5; D not resolved. Between the trimmed V and J ends, which lost 2 bases and 3 bases, there was a span of 10 bases. This CDR3 has 14 residues. The germline CDR1 and CDR2 sequences are SNHLY and FYNNEI. In DNA form, the CDR3 reads TGTGCCAGCAGTGAATTTCCGGGTGAAGAGACCCAGTACTTC. Translated: CASSEFPGEETQYF.

In its sample, this clonotype was seen many times. The genes are TRBV9 and TRBJ2-7, with 9 bases matching TRBD1. Looked up from germline, CDR1 is SGDLS and CDR2 is YYNGEE. V was clipped by 4 bases and J by 4 bases; unmatched bases: 9. The CDR3 sequence is 15 residues long. The CDR3 here is CASSPPGQGWYEQYF. CDR3 sequence (DNA): TGTGCCAGCAGCCCACCGGGACAGGGATGGTACGAGCAGTACTTC.

Ten or more counts support this clonotype. This sequence joins TRBV6-5 and TRBJ1-5, with D maybe TRBD1 (6 bases). This CDR3 spans 15 amino acids. Trimming took 2 bases from V and 3 from J, leaving 11 bases between them. Germline loops: CDR1 MNHEY, CDR2 SVGAGI. CDR3 bases: TGTGCCAGCAGTTACAACGGACAGTCCAATCAGCCCCAGCATTTT. It codes for CASSYNGQSNQPQHF.

The chain couples TRBV20-1 to TRBJ1-2, with D possibly matching TRBD1 (5 bases). The germline V gene has CDR1 DFQATT and CDR2 SNEGSKA (reference sequence). Between the trimmed V and J ends, which lost 1 base and 2 bases, there was a span of 8 bases. The CDR3 consists of 13 residues. The CDR3 nucleotides are TGCAGTGCTAGAGGCGGGGGGAACTATGGCTACACCTTC. Its translation: CSARGGGNYGYTF.

This rearrangement joins TRBV28 to TRBJ2-3, with 10 bases lining up with TRBD2. Germline assignment: CDR1 MDHEN and CDR2 SYDVKM. This CDR3 region has 15 residues. V lost 2 bases to trimming and J lost 5 bases; unmatched junction nucleotides: 4. The CDR3 sequence: CASSLTSGERDTQYF. The CDR3 nucleotides are TGTGCCAGCAGTTTAACTAGCGGGGAGAGAGATACGCAGTATTTT.

This clonotype has just a few counts. This chain connects TRBV5-6 to TRBJ2-1; TRBD2 agrees at 9 bases. With 1 base clipped from V and 12 bases from J, the junction kept 8 bases outside the gene matches. This CDR3 region has 14 residues. Germline V CDR1 and CDR2: SGHDT, YYEEEE. CDR3 in DNA: TGTGCCAGCAGCTTGTCCCTAGCGGGAACTGGGCAGTTCTTC. Amino acid sequence: CASSLSLAGTGQFF.

The V and J genes are TRBV7-6 and TRBJ1-2, with D hard to call. This CDR3 spans 14 amino acids. In germline, CDR1 is SGHVS, CDR2 FNYEAQ. V dropped 5 bases and J dropped 2 bases, with 12 bases sitting between them. Here the CDR3 DNA reads TGTGCCAGCAGCCCCCAGCATCCCAACTATGGCTACACCTTC. Protein: CASSPQHPNYGYTF.

On this clonotype itself: This may be a read error, as it is one base from a much larger clone. This rearrangement joins TRBV12-3 or TRBV12-4 to TRBJ2-3; no firm D call. V was trimmed by 6 bases and J by 0 bases, leaving 7 bases between them. The CDR3 is 13 amino acids. The CDR3 region is CASRFSSTDTQYF. The DNA for the CDR3 is TGTGCCAGCAGGTTTTCTAGCACAGATACGCAGTATTTT.

The V and J genes are TRBV6-2 or TRBV6-3 and TRBJ2-3, with 9 bases matching TRBD1. Germline CDR1 is MNHEY and CDR2 is SVGEGT. The CDR3 length is 16 residues. V shed 0 bases, J shed 4 bases, and the junction held 5 bases outside the gene matches. CDR3 in amino acids: CASSYSGQGNSDTQYF. CDR3 nucleotides: TGTGCCAGCAGTTACTCGGGACAGGGAAACTCAGATACGCAGTATTTT.

This chain uses TRBV7-2 with TRBJ1-5; unclear D gene. The CDR3 length is 15 residues. The ends were cut back, 5 bases at V and 3 bases at J, with 14 bases in the middle. Germline V CDR1 and CDR2: SGHTA, FQGNSA. In DNA, the CDR3 is TGTGCCAGCAGCCCCCGGGTCGGGATCAATCAGCCCCAGCATTTT. Translated: CASSPRVGINQPQHF.

This clonotype was recorded many times. The chain carries TRBV6-1 and TRBJ2-3; tentatively, D is TRBD1 (6 bases). With 4 bases removed from V and 1 base from J, the gap between germline ends came to 9 bases. In germline, CDR1 is MNHNS, CDR2 SASEGT. There are 14 residues in the CDR3. The CDR3: CASSGYRGTDTQYF. The CDR3, as DNA: TGTGCCAGCAGTGGCTACAGGGGCACAGATACGCAGTATTTT.

The chain carries TRBV7-9 and TRBJ2-2; TRBD1 or TRBD2 may be the D gene (5 bases each). Trimming took off 5 bases at V and 2 bases at J, with 15 bases between the two ends. Germline CDR1 reads SEHNR; CDR2 reads FQNEAQ (reference sequence). The CDR3 runs 16 residues. The CDR3 bases are TGTGCCAGCAGCCCCCGGGGCCAGGACAACACCGGGGAGCTGTTTTTT. Encoded protein: CASSPRGQDNTGELFF.

This clonotype showed up just a few times. The chain has TRBV7-9 and TRBJ2-2; 7 bases are a match to TRBD2. The germline V gene encodes CDR1 SEHNR and CDR2 FQNEAQ (reference sequence). CDR3 length: 12 residues. CDR3 in DNA: TGTGGGACTAGAAGGAACACCGGGGAGCTGTTTTTT. It encodes CGTRRNTGELFF.

This clonotype was seen ten or more times. The chain recombines TRBV25-1 with TRBJ2-1, with D tentatively TRBD1 (6 bases). The CDR3 loop spans 14 amino acids. Germline V CDR1 and CDR2: MGHDK, SYGVNS. V was pared by 3 bases and J by 2 bases, with 8 bases between. As DNA, the CDR3 is TGTGCCAGCAGTGAGGGGGCGGCCTACAATGAGCAGTTCTTC. Amino acids: CASSEGAAYNEQFF.

A few counts support this clonotype. This chain uses TRBV11-2 with TRBJ1-2, with TRBD1 identical over 9 bases. CDR3 length: 13 amino acids. CDR1 and CDR2 from the germline V gene are SGHAT and FQNNGV. J gave up 10 bases and V 5 bases, and 8 bases lay outside the gene matches. CDR3 sequence: CASSPDRGGYYTF. In DNA form, the CDR3 reads TGTGCCAGCAGCCCGGACAGGGGAGGGTACTACACCTTC. Full variable domain (remainder filled in from reference TRBV11-2 and TRBJ1-2): EAGVAQSPRYKIIEKRQSVAFWCNPISGHATLYWYQQILGQGPKLLIQFQNNGVVDDSQLPKDRFSAERLKGVDSTLKIQPAKLEDSAVYLCASSPDRGGYYTFGSGTRLTVV.

The chain combines TRBV28 with TRBJ2-7, with D possibly being TRBD1 (6 bases). This CDR3 region has 14 residues. Trimming removed 6 bases at V and 2 bases at J, with 14 bases between. The germline V gene has CDR1 MDHEN and CDR2 SYDVKM. CDR3 bases: TGTGCCAGCAGACGGACAGCCGCGACCTACGAGCAGTACTTC. Its protein product is CASRRTAATYEQYF.

The chain joins TRBV19 to TRBJ2-3; D may correspond to TRBD1 or TRBD2 (6 bases each). Germline CDR1 and CDR2: LNHDA and SQIVND (reference sequence). Trimming took off 6 bases at V and 4 bases at J, with 14 bases between the two ends. CDR3 length: 14 amino acids. The CDR3 nucleotides read TGTGCCAGTAGATCGGGGGCCGTAGCAGATACGCAGTATTTT. Its translation: CASRSGAVADTQYF.